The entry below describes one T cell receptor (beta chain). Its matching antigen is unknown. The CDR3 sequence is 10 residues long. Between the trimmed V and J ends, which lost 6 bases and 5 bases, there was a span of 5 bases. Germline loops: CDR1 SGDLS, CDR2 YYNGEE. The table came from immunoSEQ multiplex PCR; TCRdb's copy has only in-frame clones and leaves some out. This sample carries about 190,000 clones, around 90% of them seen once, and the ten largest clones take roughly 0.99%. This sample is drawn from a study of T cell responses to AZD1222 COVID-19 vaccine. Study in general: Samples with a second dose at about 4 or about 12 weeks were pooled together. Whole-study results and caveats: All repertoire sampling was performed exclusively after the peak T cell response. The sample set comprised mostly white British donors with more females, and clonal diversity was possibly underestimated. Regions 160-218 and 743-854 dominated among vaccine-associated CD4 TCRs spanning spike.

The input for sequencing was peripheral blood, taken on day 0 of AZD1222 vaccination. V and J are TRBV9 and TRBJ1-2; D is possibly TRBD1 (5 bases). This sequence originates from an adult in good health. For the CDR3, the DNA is TGTGCCAGCAAGGGGTATGGCTACACCTTC. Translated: CASKGYGYTF.